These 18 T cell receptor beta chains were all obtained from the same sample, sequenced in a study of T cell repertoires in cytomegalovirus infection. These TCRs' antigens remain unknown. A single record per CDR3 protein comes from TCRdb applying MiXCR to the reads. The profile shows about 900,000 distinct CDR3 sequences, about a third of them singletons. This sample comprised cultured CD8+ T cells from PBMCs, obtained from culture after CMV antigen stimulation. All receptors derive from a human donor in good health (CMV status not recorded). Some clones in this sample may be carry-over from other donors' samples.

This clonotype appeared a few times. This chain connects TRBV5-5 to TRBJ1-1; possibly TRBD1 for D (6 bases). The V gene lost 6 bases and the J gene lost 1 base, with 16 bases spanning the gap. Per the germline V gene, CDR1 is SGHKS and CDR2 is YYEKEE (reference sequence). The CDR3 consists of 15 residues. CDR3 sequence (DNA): TGTGCCAGCACCCCCCCAGGGGTCGGGAACACTGAAGCTTTCTTT. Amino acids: CASTPPGVGNTEAFF.

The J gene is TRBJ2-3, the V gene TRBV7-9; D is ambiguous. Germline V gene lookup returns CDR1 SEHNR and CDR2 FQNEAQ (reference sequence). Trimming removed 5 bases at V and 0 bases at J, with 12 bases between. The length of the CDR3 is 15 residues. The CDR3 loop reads CASSHPLDSTDTQYF. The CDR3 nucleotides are TGTGCCAGCAGCCACCCCCTCGACAGCACAGATACGCAGTATTTT.

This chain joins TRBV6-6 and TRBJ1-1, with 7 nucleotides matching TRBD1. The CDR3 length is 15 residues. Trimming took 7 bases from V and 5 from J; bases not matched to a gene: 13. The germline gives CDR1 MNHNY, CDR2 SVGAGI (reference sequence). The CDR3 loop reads CASTLLSLRGTEAFF. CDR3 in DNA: TGTGCCAGCACCCTACTCTCCCTCAGGGGGACTGAAGCTTTCTTT.

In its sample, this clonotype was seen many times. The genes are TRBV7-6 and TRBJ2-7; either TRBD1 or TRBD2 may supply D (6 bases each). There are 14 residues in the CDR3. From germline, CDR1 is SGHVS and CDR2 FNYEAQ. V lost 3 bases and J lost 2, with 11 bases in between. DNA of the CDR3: TGTGCCAGCAGCTTCTGGGGGGCAGCCTACGAGCAGTACTTC. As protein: CASSFWGAAYEQYF.

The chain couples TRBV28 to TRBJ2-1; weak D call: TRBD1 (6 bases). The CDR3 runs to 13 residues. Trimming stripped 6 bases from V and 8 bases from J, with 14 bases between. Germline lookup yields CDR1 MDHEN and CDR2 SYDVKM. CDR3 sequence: CASRPSGVDEQFF. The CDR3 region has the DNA TGTGCCAGCAGGCCCTCAGGGGTAGATGAGCAGTTCTTC.

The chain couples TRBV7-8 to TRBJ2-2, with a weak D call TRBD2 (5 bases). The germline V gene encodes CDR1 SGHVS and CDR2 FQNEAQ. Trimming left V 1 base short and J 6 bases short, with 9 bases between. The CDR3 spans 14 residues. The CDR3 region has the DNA TGTGCCAGCAGCTTAGTCGTTAGCGCCGGGGAGCTGTTTTTT. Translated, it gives CASSLVVSAGELFF.

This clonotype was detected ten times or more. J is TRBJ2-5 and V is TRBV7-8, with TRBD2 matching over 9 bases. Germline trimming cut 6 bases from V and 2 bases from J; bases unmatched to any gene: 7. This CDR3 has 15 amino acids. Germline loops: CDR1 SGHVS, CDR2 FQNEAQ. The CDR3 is CASRLRLAEQETQYF. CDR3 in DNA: TGTGCCAGCAGATTAAGACTAGCGGAACAAGAGACCCAGTACTTC.

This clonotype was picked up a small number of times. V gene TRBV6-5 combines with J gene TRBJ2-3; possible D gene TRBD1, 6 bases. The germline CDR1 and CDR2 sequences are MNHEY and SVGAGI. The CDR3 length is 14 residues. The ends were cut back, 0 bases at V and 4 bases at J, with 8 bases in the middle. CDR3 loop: CASSYSQGADTQYF. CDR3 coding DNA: TGTGCCAGCAGTTACTCACAGGGTGCAGATACGCAGTATTTT.

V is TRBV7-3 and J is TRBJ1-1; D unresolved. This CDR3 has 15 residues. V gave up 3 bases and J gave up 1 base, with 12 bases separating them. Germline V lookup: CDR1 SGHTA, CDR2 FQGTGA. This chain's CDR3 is CASSFLKRGNTEAFF. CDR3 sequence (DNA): TGTGCCAGCAGCTTCCTTAAACGAGGGAACACTGAAGCTTTCTTT. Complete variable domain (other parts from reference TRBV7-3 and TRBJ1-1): GAGVSQTPSNKVTEKGKYVELRCDPISGHTALYWYRQSLGQGPEFLIYFQGTGAADDSGLPNDRFFAVRPEGSVSTLKIQRTERGDSAVYLCASSFLKRGNTEAFFGQGTRLTVV.

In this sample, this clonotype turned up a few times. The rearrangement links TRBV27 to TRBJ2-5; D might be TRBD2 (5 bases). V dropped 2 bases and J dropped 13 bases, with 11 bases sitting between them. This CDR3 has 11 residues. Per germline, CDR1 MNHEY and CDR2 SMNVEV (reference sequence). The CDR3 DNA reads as TGTGCCAGCAGTTTAGGGAGAAGGCTGTACTTC. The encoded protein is CASSLGRRLYF.

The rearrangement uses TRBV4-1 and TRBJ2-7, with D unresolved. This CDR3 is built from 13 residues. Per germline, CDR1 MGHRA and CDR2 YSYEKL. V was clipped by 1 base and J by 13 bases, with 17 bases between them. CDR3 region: CASSQALNGDPYF. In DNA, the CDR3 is TGCGCCAGCAGCCAAGCCCTCAACGGAGACCCCTACTTC.

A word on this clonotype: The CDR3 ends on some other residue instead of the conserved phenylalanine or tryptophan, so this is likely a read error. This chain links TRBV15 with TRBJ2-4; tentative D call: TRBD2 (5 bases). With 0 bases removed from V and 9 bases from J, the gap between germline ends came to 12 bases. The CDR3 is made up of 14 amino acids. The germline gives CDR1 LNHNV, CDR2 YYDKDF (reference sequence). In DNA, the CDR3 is TGTGCCACCAGCAGAGATGGATCTAGCACCATTCAGTACTCC. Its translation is CATSRDGSSTIQYS.

CDR3 residues: CASSLAGGVHGEYTEAFF. The DNA of the CDR3 is TGTGCCAGCAGCTTGGCGGGGGGTGTCCACGGGGAATACACTGAAGCTTTCTTT. The rearrangement uses TRBV5-6 and TRBJ1-1; D might be TRBD1 (5 bases). The V gene's germline CDR1 is SGHDT and CDR2 YYEEEE. The CDR3 is made up of 18 amino acids. The V gene lost 0 bases and the J gene lost 3 bases, with 21 bases spanning the gap.

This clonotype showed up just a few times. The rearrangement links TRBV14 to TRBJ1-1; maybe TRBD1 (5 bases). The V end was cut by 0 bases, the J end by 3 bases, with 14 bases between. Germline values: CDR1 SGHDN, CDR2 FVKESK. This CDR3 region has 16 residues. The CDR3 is CASSQEKTKGDTEAFF. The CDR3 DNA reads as TGTGCCAGCAGCCAAGAAAAAACCAAAGGGGACACTGAAGCTTTCTTT.

The CDR3 coding sequence is TGTGCCAGCAGCGTGGAAGCGGGGGGGCCGTCAGATACGCAGTATTTT. It yields the protein CASSVEAGGPSDTQYF. The chain has TRBV9 and TRBJ2-3; 10 nucleotides line up with TRBD2. V was pared by 2 bases and J by 4 bases, with 7 bases of the junction left unmatched. This CDR3 has 16 amino acids. From germline, CDR1 is SGDLS and CDR2 YYNGEE.

CDR3 DNA sequence: TGTGCCAGCAGCTTGTGGCAGACCACCACAGATACGCAGTATTTT. Translating it yields CASSLWQTTTDTQYF. The chain uses TRBV5-5 and TRBJ2-3, with unresolved D. Germline V gives CDR1 SGHKS, CDR2 YYEKEE (reference sequence). V gave up 1 base and J gave up 2 bases, with 11 bases separating them. This CDR3 region has 15 residues.

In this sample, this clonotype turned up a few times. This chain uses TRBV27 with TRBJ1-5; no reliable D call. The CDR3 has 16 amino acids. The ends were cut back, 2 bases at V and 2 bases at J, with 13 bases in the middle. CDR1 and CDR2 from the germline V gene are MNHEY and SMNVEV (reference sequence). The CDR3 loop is CASSLIGPAGNQPQHF. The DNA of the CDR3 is TGTGCCAGCAGTTTAATAGGGCCCGCTGGCAATCAGCCCCAGCATTTT.

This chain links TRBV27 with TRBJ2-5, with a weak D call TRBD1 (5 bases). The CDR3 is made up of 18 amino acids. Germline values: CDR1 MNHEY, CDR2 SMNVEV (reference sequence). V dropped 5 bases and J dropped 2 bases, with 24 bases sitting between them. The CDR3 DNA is TGTGCCAGCAGTCTCCAGACAGCAGTAGAGCACGAACAAGAGACCCAGTACTTC. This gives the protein CASSLQTAVEHEQETQYF.